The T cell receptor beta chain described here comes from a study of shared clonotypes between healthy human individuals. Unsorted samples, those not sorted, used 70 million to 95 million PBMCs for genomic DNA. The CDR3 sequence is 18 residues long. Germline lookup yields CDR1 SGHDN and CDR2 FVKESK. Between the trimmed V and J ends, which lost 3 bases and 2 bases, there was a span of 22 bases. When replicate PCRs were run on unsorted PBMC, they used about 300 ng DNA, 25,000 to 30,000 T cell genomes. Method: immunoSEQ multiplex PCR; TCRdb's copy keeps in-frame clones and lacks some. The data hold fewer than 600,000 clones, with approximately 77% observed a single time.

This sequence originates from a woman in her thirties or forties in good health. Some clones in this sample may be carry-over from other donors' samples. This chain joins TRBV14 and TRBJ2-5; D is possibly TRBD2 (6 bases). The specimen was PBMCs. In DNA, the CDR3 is TGTGCCAGCAGCCAGGGGACTTTGTACGCGATAAGTCAAGAGACCCAGTACTTC. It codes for CASSQGTLYAISQETQYF.